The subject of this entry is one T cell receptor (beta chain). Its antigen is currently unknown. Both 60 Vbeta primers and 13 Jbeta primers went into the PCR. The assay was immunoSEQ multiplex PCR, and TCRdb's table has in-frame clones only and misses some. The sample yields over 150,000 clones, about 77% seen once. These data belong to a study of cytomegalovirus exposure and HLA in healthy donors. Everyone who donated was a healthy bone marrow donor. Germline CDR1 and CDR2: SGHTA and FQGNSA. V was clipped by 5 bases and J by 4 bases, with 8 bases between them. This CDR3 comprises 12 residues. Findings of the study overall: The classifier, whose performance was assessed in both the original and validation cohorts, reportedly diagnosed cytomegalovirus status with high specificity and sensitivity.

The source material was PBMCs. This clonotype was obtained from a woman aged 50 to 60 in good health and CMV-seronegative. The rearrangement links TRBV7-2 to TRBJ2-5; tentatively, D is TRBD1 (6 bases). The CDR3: CASSGTRETQYF. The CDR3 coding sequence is TGTGCCAGCAGCGGGACAAGAGAGACCCAGTACTTC.